This T cell receptor (beta chain) was found in a study of control samples from healthy donors and cancer patients. Here immunoSEQ multiplex PCR was the method, and the copy in TCRdb shows in-frame clones only, minus some. In the table there are approximately 100,000 clones, about 89% of which are singletons. Looked up from germline, CDR1 is SGHVS and CDR2 is FNYEAQ. This CDR3 spans 16 amino acids. The junction had 5 bases not matched to a gene; V was cut back by 5 bases and J by 5 bases. Sequenced material: blood. This chain joins TRBV7-6 and TRBJ2-2; TRBD2 matches at 13 bases. The source is a man younger than 45 in good health. CDR3 coding DNA: TGTGCCAGCAGCAGGACTAGCGGGGGCGGTACCGGGGAGCTGTTTTTT. Protein sequence: CASSRTSGGGTGELFF.